Described below is a single T cell receptor beta chain sequence and its context. A read error may explain this, as a much larger clone is one base away. Amplification of TCR beta CDR3 regions used RNA as the template. The TCR CDR3 first-round RT-PCR relied on the HTBI primer set. A single record per CDR3 protein comes from TCRdb applying MiXCR to the multiplex PCR reads. The sample consists of 500,000 to 600,000 distinct CDR3 sequences, about half of them appearing once. The sample is drawn from a study of T cells in Graves' hyperthyroidism and ophthalmopathy. The patients, who ranged from 18 to 65 in age, presented with newly diagnosed hyperthyroidism lasting under 2 months. Lactation, pregnancy, other autoimmune disease or uncontrolled infection excluded patients. The sequenced sample was peripheral blood or thyroid tissue (not recorded which). This TCR was sampled from a woman between 18 and 29 years old with Graves' hyperthyroidism.

The CDR3 nucleotides are TGTGCCAGCAGTCCACATCGGGGGACCCAGTACTTC. Encoded protein: CASSPHRGTQYF. V gene TRBV28 combines with J gene TRBJ2-5; weak D call: TRBD2 (5 bases). CDR3 length: 12 residues. Germline V gives CDR1 MDHEN, CDR2 SYDVKM. Trimming left V 5 bases short and J 7 bases short, with 11 bases between. The whole variable domain, remainder taken from reference TRBV28 and TRBJ2-5, is DVKVTQSSRYLVKRTGEKVFLECVQDMDHENMFWYRQDPGLGLRLIYFSYDVKMKEKGDIPEGYSVSREKKERFSLILESASTNQTSMYLCASSPHRGTQYFGPGTRLLVL.